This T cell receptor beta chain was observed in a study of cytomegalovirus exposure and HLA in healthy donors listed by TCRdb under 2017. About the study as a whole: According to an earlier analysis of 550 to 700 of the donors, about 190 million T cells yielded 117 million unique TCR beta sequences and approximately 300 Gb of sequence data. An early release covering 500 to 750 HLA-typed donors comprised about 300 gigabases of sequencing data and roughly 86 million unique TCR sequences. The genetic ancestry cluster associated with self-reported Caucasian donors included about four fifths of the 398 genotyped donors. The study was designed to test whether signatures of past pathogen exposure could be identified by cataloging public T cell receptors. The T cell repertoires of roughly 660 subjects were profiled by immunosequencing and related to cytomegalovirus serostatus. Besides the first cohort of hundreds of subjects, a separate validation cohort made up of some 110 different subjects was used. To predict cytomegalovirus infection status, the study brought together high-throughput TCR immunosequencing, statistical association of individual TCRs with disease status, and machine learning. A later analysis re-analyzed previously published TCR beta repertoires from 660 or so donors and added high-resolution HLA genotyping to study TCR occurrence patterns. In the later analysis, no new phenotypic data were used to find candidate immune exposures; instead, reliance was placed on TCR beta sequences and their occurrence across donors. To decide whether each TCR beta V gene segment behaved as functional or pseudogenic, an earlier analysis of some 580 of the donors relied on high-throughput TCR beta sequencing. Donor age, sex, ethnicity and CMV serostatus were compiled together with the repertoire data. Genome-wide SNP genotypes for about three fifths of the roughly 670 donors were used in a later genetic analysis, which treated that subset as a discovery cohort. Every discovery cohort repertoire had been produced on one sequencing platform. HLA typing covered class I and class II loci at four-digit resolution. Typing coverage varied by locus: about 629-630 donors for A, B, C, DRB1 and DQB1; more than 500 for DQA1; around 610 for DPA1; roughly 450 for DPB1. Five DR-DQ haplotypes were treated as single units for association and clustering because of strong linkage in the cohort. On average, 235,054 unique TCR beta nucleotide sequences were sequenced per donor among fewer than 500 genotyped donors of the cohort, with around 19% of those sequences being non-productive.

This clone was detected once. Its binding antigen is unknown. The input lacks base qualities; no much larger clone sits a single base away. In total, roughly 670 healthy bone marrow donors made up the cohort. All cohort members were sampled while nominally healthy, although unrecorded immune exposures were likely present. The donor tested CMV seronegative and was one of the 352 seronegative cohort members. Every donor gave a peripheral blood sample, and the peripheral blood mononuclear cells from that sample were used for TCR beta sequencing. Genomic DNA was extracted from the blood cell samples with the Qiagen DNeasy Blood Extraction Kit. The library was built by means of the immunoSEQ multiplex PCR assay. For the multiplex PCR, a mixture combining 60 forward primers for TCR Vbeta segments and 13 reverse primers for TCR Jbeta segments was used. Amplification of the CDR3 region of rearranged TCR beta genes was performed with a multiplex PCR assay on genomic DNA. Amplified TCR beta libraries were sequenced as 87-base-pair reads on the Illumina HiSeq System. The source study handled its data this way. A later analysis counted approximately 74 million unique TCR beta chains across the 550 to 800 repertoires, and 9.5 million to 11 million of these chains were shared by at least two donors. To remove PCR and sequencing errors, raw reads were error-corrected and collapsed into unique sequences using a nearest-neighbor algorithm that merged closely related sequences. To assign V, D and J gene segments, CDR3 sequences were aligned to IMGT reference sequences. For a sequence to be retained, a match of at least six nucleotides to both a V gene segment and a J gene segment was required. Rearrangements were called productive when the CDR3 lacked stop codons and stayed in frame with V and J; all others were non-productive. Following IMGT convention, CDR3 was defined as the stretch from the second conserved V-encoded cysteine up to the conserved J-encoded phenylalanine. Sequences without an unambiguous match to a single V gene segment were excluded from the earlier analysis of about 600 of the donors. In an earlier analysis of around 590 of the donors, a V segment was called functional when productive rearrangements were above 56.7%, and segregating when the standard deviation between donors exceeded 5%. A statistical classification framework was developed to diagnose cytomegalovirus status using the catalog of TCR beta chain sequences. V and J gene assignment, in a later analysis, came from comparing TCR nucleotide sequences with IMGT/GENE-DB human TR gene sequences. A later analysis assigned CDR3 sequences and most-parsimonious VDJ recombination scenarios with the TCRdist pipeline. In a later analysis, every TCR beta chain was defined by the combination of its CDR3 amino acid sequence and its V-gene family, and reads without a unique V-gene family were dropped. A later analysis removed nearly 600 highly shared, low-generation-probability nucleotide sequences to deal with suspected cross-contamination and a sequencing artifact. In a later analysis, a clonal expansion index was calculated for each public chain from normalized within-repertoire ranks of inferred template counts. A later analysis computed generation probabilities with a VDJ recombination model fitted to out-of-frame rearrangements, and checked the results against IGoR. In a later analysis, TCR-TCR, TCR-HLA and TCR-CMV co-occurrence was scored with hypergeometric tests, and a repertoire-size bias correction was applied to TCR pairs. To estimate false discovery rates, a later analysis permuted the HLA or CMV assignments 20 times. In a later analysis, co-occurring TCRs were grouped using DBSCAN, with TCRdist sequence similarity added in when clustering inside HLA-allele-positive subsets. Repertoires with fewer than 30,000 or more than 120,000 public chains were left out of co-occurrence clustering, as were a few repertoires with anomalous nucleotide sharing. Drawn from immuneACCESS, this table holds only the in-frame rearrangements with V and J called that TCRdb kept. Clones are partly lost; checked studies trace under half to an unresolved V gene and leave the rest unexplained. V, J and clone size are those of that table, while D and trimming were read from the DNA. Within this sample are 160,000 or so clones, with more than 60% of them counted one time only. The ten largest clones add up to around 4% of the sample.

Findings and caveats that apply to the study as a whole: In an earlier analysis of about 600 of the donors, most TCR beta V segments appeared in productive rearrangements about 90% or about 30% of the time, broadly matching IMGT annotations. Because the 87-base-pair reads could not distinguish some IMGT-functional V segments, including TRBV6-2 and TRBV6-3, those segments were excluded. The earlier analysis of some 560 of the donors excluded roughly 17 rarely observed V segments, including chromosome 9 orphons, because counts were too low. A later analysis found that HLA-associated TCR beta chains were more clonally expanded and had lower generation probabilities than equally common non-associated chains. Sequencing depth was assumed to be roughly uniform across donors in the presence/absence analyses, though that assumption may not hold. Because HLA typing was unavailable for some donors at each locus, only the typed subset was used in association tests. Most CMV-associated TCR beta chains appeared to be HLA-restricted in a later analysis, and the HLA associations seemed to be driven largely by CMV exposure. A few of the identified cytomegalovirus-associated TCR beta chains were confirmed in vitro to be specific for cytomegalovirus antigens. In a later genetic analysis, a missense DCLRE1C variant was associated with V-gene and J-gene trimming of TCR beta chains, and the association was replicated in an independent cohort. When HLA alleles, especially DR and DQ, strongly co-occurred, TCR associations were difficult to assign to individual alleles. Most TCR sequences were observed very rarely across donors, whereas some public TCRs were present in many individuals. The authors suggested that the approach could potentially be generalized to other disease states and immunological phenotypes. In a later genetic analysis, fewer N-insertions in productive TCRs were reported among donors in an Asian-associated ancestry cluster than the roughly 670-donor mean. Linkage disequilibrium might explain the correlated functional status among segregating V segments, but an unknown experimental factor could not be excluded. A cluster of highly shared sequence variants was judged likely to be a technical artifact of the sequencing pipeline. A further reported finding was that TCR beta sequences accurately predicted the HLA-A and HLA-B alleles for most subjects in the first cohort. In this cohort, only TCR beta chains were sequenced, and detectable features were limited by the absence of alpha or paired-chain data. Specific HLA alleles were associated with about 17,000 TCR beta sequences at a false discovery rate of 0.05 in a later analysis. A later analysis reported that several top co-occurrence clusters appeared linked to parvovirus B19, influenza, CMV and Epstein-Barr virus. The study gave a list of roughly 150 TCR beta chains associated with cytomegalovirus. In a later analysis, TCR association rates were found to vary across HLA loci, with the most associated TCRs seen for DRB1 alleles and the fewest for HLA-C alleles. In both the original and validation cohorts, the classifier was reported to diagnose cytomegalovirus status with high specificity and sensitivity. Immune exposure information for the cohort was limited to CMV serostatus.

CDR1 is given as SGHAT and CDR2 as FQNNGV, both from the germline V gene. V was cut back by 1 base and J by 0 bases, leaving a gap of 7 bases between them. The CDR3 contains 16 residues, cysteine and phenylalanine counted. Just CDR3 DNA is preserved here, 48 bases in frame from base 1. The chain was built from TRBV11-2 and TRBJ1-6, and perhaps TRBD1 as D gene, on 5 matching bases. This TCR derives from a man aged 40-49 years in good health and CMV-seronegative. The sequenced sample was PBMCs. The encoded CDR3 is CASSLAQDSYNSPLHF. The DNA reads TGTGCCAGCAGCTTAGCACAGGACTCCTATAATTCACCCCTCCACTTT.